Here is one T cell receptor (beta chain) with its context. This sample was included in a study of blood T cell repertoires in COVID-19. At the level of the study: COVID-19 samples collected from the United States, Italy and Spain covered acute and convalescent phases. PBMCs, B-cell-depleted T cells, or T cells provided the cDNA or gDNA that made up the material.

Authors' data handling: Researchers report that nucleated cell counts were estimated from reference gene primer amplification. Using immunoSEQ multiplex PCR, the repertoire was profiled, and TCRdb retains in-frame clones only, with some absent. Clonal size and the V and J genes are those of that table, whereas D and trimming came from the DNA. Found here are a few hundred thousand clones, 88% of them singletons; the top ten hold approximately 6%. It was during active infection that Seattle patients were enrolled and then longitudinally followed. Trimming left V 1 base short and J 3 bases short, with 12 bases between. This CDR3 region has 15 residues. Germline CDR1 and CDR2: MDHEN and SYDVKM.

The TCR sequence derives from a woman aged 30 to 39 with COVID-19, enrolled during active disease. The specimen was peripheral blood. The rearrangement joins TRBV28 to TRBJ1-2; TRBD1 might be the D (5 bases). The CDR3 DNA is TGTGCCAGCAGTTTATTGGGGGGGGTCGACTATGGCTACACCTTC. It translates to CASSLLGGVDYGYTF.